A single sample is the source of the 30 T cell receptor beta chains below, sequenced in a study of T-cell reconstitution after alpha-beta-depleted transplantation in children. As it was prepared, the TCRbeta library received unique molecular identifiers. From the PCR reads, TCRdb called clonotypes with MiXCR, one entry per CDR3 protein. Of about 250,000 distinct CDR3 sequences detected, more than 20% appear once; the ten largest clones hold under 5.5%. Sequenced material: PBMCs, mostly from graft donor cells, taken 360 days after TCRalphabeta/CD19-depleted stem cell transplant. These receptors all stem from a female patient aged 2 to 10 who had a stem cell transplant for congenital amegakaryocytic thrombocytopenia, so the T cells may come from the graft donor.

The sample holds a few counts of this clonotype. V is TRBV15 and J is TRBJ2-1; the D is unclear. Germline values: CDR1 LNHNV, CDR2 YYDKDF (reference sequence). CDR3 length: 11 amino acids. V lost 5 bases and J lost 7, with 6 bases in between. For the CDR3, the DNA is TGTGCCACCAGCCTAAATAATGAGCAGTTCTTC. Translated, it gives CATSLNNEQFF.

This clonotype was seen at least ten times. This sequence joins TRBV7-3 and TRBJ2-2; TRBD2 matches at 13 bases. There are 16 residues in the CDR3. After removal of 2 bases from V and 10 bases from J, the junction contained 7 bases not matched to a gene. The germline V gene has CDR1 SGHTA and CDR2 FQGTGA. Written as DNA, the CDR3 is TGTGCCAGCAGCTTAGGACTAGCGGGAGATGCAGAGGAGCTGTTTTTT. Protein product: CASSLGLAGDAEELFF.

CDR3 protein: CASSQVFRAGLMNTEAFF. The CDR3 DNA reads TGTGCCAGCAGCCAAGTTTTCAGGGCAGGCCTCATGAACACTGAAGCTTTCTTT. The chain links TRBV4-2 to TRBJ1-1; perhaps TRBD1 as D (5 bases). The CDR3 is made up of 18 amino acids. Looked up from germline, CDR1 is LGHNA and CDR2 is YNFKEQ. Trimming took 1 base from V and 0 from J, leaving 18 bases between them.

This clonotype showed up just a few times. This sequence joins TRBV18 and TRBJ2-1, with unresolved D. There are 14 residues in the CDR3. V lost 5 bases and J 5 bases, leaving 13 bases between the germline ends. Germline CDR1 reads KGHSH; CDR2 reads LQKENI. DNA for the CDR3: TGTGCCAGCTCAGATAGGGCGAACGACAATGAGCAGTTCTTC. Encoded protein: CASSDRANDNEQFF.

In this sample, this clonotype turned up a few times. The DNA of the CDR3 is TGTGCCACCAGCAGACAGTCCTACAATGAGCAGTTCTTC. As protein: CATSRQSYNEQFF. The chain joins TRBV24-1 to TRBJ2-1; the D gene is possibly TRBD1 (5 bases). This CDR3 has 13 residues. V was clipped by 7 bases and J by 1 base, with 7 bases between them. From germline, CDR1 is KGHDR and CDR2 SFDVKD.

This chain uses TRBV15 with TRBJ2-5; no firm D call. Germline V gene data show CDR1 as LNHNV and CDR2 as YYDKDF (reference sequence). Trimming cost V 0 bases and J 2 bases, with 16 bases left between them. This CDR3 region has 17 residues. The DNA of the CDR3 is TGTGCCACCAGCAGAGATAAGCTCATGGTGGAACAAGAGACCCAGTACTTC. Protein: CATSRDKLMVEQETQYF. Together with reference TRBV15 and TRBJ2-5, the CDR3 gives the full variable domain: DAMVIQNPRYQVTQFGKPVTLSCSQTLNHNVMYWYQQKSSQAPKLLFHYYDKDFNNEADTPDNFQSRRPNTSFCFLDIRSPGLGDTAMYLCATSRDKLMVEQETQYFGPGTRLLVL.

This clonotype turned up a few times. V usage is TRBV4-1 and J usage is TRBJ2-1, with no clear D. Germline lookup yields CDR1 MGHRA and CDR2 YSYEKL. The ends were cut back, 1 base at V and 4 bases at J, with 11 bases in the middle. The CDR3 is made up of 15 amino acids. CDR3 sequence: CASSQGGSGYNEQFF. The CDR3 DNA is TGCGCCAGCAGCCAAGGCGGCAGTGGGTACAATGAGCAGTTCTTC.

Note on this clonotype: One end of the junction does not line up with germline, which may come from a read error. The chain links TRBV12-3 or TRBV12-4 to TRBJ2-2, with 9 bases aligning to TRBD2. The CDR3 is 16 residues long. The CDR3 DNA sequence: TGTGCCAGCAGTTCGGCGGGGGGGCCTTACACCGGGGATCTGTTTTTT. It yields the protein CASSSAGGPYTGDLFF.

J is TRBJ2-7 and V is TRBV29-1; possibly TRBD2 for D (5 bases). The CDR3 length is 13 residues. Germline CDR1 is SQVTM and CDR2 is ANQGSEA. Trimming left V 3 bases short and J 6 bases short, with 15 bases between. The chain's CDR3 is CSVEPLAPGEQYF. The CDR3 region has the DNA TGCAGCGTTGAGCCTCTAGCACCGGGCGAGCAGTACTTC.

The chain is built from TRBV12-3 or TRBV12-4 and TRBJ1-1; no definite D call. The V and J ends lost 5 bases and 1 base respectively, with 14 bases between them. The CDR3 is 15 amino acids. The CDR3 region is CASSRARRRNTEAFF. The CDR3 nucleotides are TGTGCCAGCAGTCGGGCCCGGAGGAGGAACACTGAAGCTTTCTTT.

This chain joins TRBV4-1 and TRBJ2-1; TRBD2 agrees at 7 bases. This CDR3 is built from 16 residues. Germline CDR1 MGHRA, CDR2 YSYEKL. Trimming cost V 1 base and J 5 bases; bases outside gene matches: 8. CDR3 region: CASSQVLAASNNEQFF. DNA for the CDR3: TGCGCCAGCAGCCAAGTGCTAGCGGCAAGCAACAATGAGCAGTTCTTC.

This clonotype was recorded many times. V usage is TRBV11-2 and J usage is TRBJ2-2, with TRBD1 identical over 9 bases. With 4 bases clipped from V and 5 bases from J, the junction kept 5 bases outside the gene matches. The CDR3 is 15 residues long. Germline V gene lookup returns CDR1 SGHAT and CDR2 FQNNGV. The CDR3 here is CASSSRGTGTGELFF. Written as DNA, the CDR3 is TGTGCCAGCAGCTCACGAGGGACAGGGACCGGGGAGCTGTTTTTT.

The V call is TRBV12-3 or TRBV12-4, the J call TRBJ1-2; D may be TRBD1 (5 bases). The V and J ends lost 6 bases and 1 base respectively, with 9 bases between them. The CDR3 contains 13 residues. The DNA of the CDR3 is TGTGCCAGCAGGGAGGACAATAACTATGGCTACACCTTC. It encodes CASREDNNYGYTF.

This clonotype was seen only a few times. The J gene is TRBJ2-7, the V gene TRBV19; 7 nucleotides align to TRBD1. Unmatched junction bases numbered 6, after V lost 4 bases and J lost 6 bases. Germline V gene data show CDR1 as LNHDA and CDR2 as SQIVND (reference sequence). This CDR3 comprises 13 residues. The CDR3 loop reads CASSNPTGTEQYF. The CDR3 DNA reads TGTGCCAGTAGTAACCCGACAGGGACCGAGCAGTACTTC.

This clonotype was recorded a few times. CDR3 amino acids: CASSPESGRTYNEQFF. CDR3 DNA: TGCGCCAGCAGCCCCGAAAGCGGGAGGACCTACAATGAGCAGTTCTTC. V is TRBV4-3 and J is TRBJ2-1, with 9 bases lining up with TRBD2. With V trimmed by 4 bases and J by 2 bases, 6 bases remained unmatched. Germline CDR1 and CDR2: LGHNA and YSLEER. CDR3 length equals 16 residues.

The chain uses TRBV30 and TRBJ2-7; no definite D call. V lost 3 bases and J lost 6, with 9 bases in between. Germline loops: CDR1 GTSNPN, CDR2 SVGIG (reference sequence). This CDR3 is built from 11 residues. This chain's CDR3 is CAWSAFFEQYF. CDR3 DNA: TGTGCCTGGAGCGCGTTTTTCGAGCAGTACTTC.

A few counts support this clonotype. This rearrangement joins TRBV15 to TRBJ2-1; D perhaps matches TRBD2 (5 bases). The CDR3 is 14 residues long. Germline lookup yields CDR1 LNHNV and CDR2 YYDKDF (reference sequence). V lost 0 bases and J 16 bases, leaving 19 bases between the germline ends. The CDR3 sequence: CATSRDLLALALFF. As DNA, the CDR3 is TGTGCCACCAGCAGAGATTTGCTTGCCCTAGCATTATTCTTC.

The chain joins TRBV5-1 to TRBJ2-3, with TRBD2 matching 8 bases. CDR3 length: 18 amino acids. Trimming cost V 3 bases and J 3 bases; bases outside gene matches: 15. Germline CDR1 SGHRS, CDR2 YFSETQ. The DNA of the CDR3 is TGCGCCAGCAGCTCCCCCCGGGCGGGACTAGGAGTTACAGATACGCAGTATTTT. Its translation: CASSSPRAGLGVTDTQYF.

The chain couples TRBV20-1 to TRBJ2-5; perhaps TRBD1 as D (6 bases). Looked up from germline, CDR1 is DFQATT and CDR2 is SNEGSKA (reference sequence). The CDR3 spans 15 residues. Trimming took off 1 base at V and 1 base at J, with 13 bases between the two ends. The CDR3 here is CSARVGANPQETQYF. CDR3 nucleotides: TGCAGTGCTAGAGTGGGGGCTAACCCCCAAGAGACCCAGTACTTC.

In this sample, this clonotype turned up a few times. The chain carries TRBV25-1 and TRBJ2-5; D possibly matches TRBD1 or TRBD2 (5 bases each). V was clipped by 2 bases and J by 2 bases, with 15 bases between them. Germline V gene lookup returns CDR1 MGHDK and CDR2 SYGVNS. The length of the CDR3 is 16 residues. CDR3 sequence reads: CASSEEQEGLQETQYF. The CDR3 DNA reads as TGTGCCAGCAGTGAAGAGCAAGAGGGGCTTCAAGAGACCCAGTACTTC.

The V gene is TRBV5-1, the J gene TRBJ2-5; TRBD1 is a possible D gene (6 bases). Per germline, CDR1 SGHRS and CDR2 YFSETQ. The CDR3 spans 13 residues. V was pared by 4 bases and J by 3 bases, with 10 bases between. Here the CDR3 DNA reads TGCGCCAGCAGCGACACAGGGAAAGAGACCCAGTACTTC. It is translated as CASSDTGKETQYF.

Ten or more counts support this clonotype. The chain has TRBV29-1 and TRBJ2-3; 8 bases map to TRBD2. Germline CDR1 is SQVTM and CDR2 is ANQGSEA. Losses at the gene ends were 7 bases for V and 3 bases for J; bases not matched to a gene: 3. CDR3 length: 12 amino acids. The CDR3 DNA sequence: TGCAGCGGGCCTAGCGGGACAGATACGCAGTATTTT. Amino acids: CSGPSGTDTQYF.

This chain joins TRBV28 and TRBJ1-1, with 8 bases identical to TRBD1. Trimming removed 7 bases from V and 11 bases from J; junction bases left unmatched: 9. Germline CDR1 and CDR2: MDHEN and SYDVKM. The CDR3 covers 12 residues. As DNA, the CDR3 is TGTGCCAGCACCCTCTCAGGGGGCAGGGCTTTCTTT. This translates into CASTLSGGRAFF.

The chain carries TRBV4-1 and TRBJ2-3, with 7 bases lining up with TRBD2. The CDR3 runs 15 residues. The junction had 13 bases not matched to a gene; V was cut back by 4 bases and J by 9 bases. The germline gives CDR1 MGHRA, CDR2 YSYEKL. The CDR3, as DNA: TGCGCCAGCAGCCCTGTGGTAGCGGGCTTAGGGACGCAGTATTTT. This sequence encodes CASSPVVAGLGTQYF.

V gene TRBV7-6 combines with J gene TRBJ2-7; D may be TRBD1 (7 bases). This CDR3 has 18 residues. Germline values: CDR1 SGHVS, CDR2 FNYEAQ. V lost 0 bases and J lost 2, with 20 bases in between. This chain's CDR3 is CASSLAPLAAGGTYEQYF. In DNA, the CDR3 is TGTGCCAGCAGCTTAGCGCCCCTTGCGGCAGGGGGGACCTACGAGCAGTACTTC. The entire variable domain, with the rest obtained from reference TRBV7-6 and TRBJ2-7, is as follows: GAGVSQSPRYKVTKRGQDVALRCDPISGHVSLYWYRQALGQGPEFLTYFNYEAQQDKSGLPNDRFSAERPEGSISTLTIQRTEQRDSAMYRCASSLAPLAAGGTYEQYFGPGTRLTVT.

This clonotype was counted only a few times. The gene calls are TRBV28 and TRBJ2-2; tentative D call: TRBD2 (6 bases). The V end was cut by 5 bases, the J end by 5 bases, with 21 bases between. The CDR3 totals 17 residues. The germline gives CDR1 MDHEN, CDR2 SYDVKM. The DNA of the CDR3 is TGTGCCAGCAGTCCCTTGACGGGGGTTAAAGAGACCGGGGAGCTGTTTTTT. Protein product: CASSPLTGVKETGELFF. Full variable domain (outside the CDR3, taken from reference TRBV28 and TRBJ2-2): DVKVTQSSRYLVKRTGEKVFLECVQDMDHENMFWYRQDPGLGLRLIYFSYDVKMKEKGDIPEGYSVSREKKERFSLILESASTNQTSMYLCASSPLTGVKETGELFFGEGSRLTVL.

In this sample, this clonotype turned up a few times. The CDR3: CASSSQGPRLEQYF. The CDR3 DNA is TGCGCCAGCAGCTCGCAGGGGCCCCGCCTGGAGCAGTACTTC. This rearrangement joins TRBV5-1 to TRBJ2-7; possibly TRBD1 for D (6 bases). V gave up 3 bases and J gave up 7 bases, with 17 bases separating them. CDR1 and CDR2 from the germline V gene are SGHRS and YFSETQ. This CDR3 contains 14 residues.

This clonotype came up a few times. The chain has TRBV28 and TRBJ2-5; D may be TRBD2 (7 bases). Trimming pared 2 bases from V and 4 bases from J, leaving 11 bases between. The germline CDR1 and CDR2 sequences are MDHEN and SYDVKM. The CDR3 is made up of 14 amino acids. The CDR3 spells CASSLPGGLETQYF. The CDR3 DNA reads TGTGCCAGCAGTTTACCCGGGGGGCTAGAGACCCAGTACTTC.

Ten or more counts support this clonotype. The CDR3, as DNA: TGTGCCAGCAGCCCAACAGGCCGCACTGAAGCTTTCTTT. The encoded protein is CASSPTGRTEAFF. The chain uses TRBV4-2 and TRBJ1-1; weak D call: TRBD1 (5 bases). Per germline, CDR1 LGHNA and CDR2 YNFKEQ. The CDR3 is 13 amino acids. V was trimmed by 4 bases and J by 4 bases, leaving 10 bases between them.

Turning to this clonotype: A junction boundary mismatches the germline segment, possibly from a read error. The chain links TRBV10-3 to TRBJ1-4; no clear D gene. CDR3 length: 11 amino acids. The germline gives CDR1 ENHRY, CDR2 SYGVKD. CDR3 DNA sequence: TGCGTGAACTGGAAAGGTGAAAAACTGTTTTTT. Translation: CVNWKGEKLFF.